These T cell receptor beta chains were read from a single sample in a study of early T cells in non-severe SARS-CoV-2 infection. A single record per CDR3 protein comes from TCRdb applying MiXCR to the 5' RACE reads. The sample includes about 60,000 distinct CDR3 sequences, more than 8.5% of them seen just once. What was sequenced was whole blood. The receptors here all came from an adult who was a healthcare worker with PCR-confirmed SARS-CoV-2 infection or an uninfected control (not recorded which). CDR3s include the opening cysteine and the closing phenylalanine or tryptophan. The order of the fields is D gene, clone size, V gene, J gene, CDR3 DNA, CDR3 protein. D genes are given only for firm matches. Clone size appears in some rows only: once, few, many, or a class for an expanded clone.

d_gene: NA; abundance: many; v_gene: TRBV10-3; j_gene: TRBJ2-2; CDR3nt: TGTGCCATCAGTGGGAGCGGGGAGCTGTTTTTT; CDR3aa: CAISGSGELFF
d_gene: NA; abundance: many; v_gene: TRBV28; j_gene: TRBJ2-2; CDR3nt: TGTGCCAGCCTGCCAGAGGGGTATACCGGGGAGCTGTTTTTT; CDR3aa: CASLPEGYTGELFF
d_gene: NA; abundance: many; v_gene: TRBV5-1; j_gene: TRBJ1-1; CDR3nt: TGCGCCAGCAGCTTGGAGGGGCATGCTGAAGCTTTCTTT; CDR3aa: CASSLEGHAEAFF
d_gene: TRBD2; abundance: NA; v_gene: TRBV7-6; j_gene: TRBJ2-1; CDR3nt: TGTGCCAGCAGCTCTAGCGGCAATGAGCAGTTCTTC; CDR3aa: CASSSSGNEQFF
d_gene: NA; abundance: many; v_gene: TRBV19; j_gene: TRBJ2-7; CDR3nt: TGTGCCAGTAGTATTAGTTTCAGAGGCGAGCAGTACTTC; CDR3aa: CASSISFRGEQYF
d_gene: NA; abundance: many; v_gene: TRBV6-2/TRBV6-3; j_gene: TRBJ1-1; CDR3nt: TGTGCCAGCAGCCCCCTCTTCCGAAAGGGCGCCCGGGTTGAAGCTTTCTTT; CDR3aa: CASSPLFRKGARVEAFF
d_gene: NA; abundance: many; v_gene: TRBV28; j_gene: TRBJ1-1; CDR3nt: TGTGCCAGCAGTTCTTCATCTACTGAAGCTTTCTTT; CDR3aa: CASSSSSTEAFF
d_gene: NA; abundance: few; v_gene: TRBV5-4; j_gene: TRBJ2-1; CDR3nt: TGTGCCAGCAGCAGTAGTCGAGGGTACAATGAGCAGTTCTTC; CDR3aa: CASSSSRGYNEQFF
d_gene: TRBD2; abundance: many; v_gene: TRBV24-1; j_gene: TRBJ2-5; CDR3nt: TGTGCCACCAGTGATGGGACTAGCGGGGCCCGGTCCCAGTACTTC; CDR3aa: CATSDGTSGARSQYF
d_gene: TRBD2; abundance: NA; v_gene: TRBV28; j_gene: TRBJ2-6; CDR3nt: TGTGCCACCTGGGGGAGGGGAGATGGGTTTTCTGGGGCCAACGTCCTGACTTTC; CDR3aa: CATWGRGDGFSGANVLTF
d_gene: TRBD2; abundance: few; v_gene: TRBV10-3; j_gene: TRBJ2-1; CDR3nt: TGTGCCATCAGGATTCCGGGGACTAGCGGGAGTCTGGATGAGCAGTTCTTC; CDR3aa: CAIRIPGTSGSLDEQFF
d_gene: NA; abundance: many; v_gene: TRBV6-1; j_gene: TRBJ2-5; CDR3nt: TGTGCCGCGGAGTCTGGGTCAGTGCAGGAGACCCAGTACTTC; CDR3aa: CAAESGSVQETQYF
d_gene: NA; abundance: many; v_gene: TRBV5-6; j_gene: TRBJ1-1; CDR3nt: TGTGCCAGCAGCTCCACATGGTACACTGAAGCTTTCTTT; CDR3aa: CASSSTWYTEAFF
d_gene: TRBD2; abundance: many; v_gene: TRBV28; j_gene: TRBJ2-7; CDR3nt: TGTGCCAGCCTGGGGGGGGTAGCCTACGAGCAGTACTTC; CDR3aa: CASLGGVAYEQYF
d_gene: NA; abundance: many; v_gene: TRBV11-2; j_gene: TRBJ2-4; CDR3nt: TGTGCCAGCAGCTTACGGCCCCAGGGGTCCATAGGGGGGGCCAAAAACATTCAGTACTTC; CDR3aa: CASSLRPQGSIGGAKNIQYF
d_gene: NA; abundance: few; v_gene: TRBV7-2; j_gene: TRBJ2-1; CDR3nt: TGTGCCAGCAGCTTAGTGAGCCTGGCGCGCCCATCCTACAATGAGCAGTTCTTC; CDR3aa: CASSLVSLARPSYNEQFF
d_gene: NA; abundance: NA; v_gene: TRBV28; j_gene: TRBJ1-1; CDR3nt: TGTGCCAGCAGTTTAGGAGAAGTAGCTTTCTTT; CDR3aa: CASSLGEVAFF